This T cell receptor (beta chain) was documented in a study of shared clonotypes between healthy human individuals. At the level of the study: There were three CD4 naive, three CD4 memory, two CD8 naive and one CD8 memory plates per donor.

Germline V gene sequence: CDR1 MDHEN, CDR2 SYDVKM. V was shortened by 1 base and J by 4 bases, with 14 bases between the two germline ends. This CDR3 is built from 16 residues. Repertoires were generated with immunoSEQ multiplex PCR, while TCRdb's copy carries only in-frame clones and drops some. This repertoire shows about 980,000 clones, less than 85% found once; its top ten account for over 1.3%. The specimen was memory CD4+ T cells sorted from blood. Subset in this sample: CD45RA-negative fraction. The sequence derives from a man younger than 30 in good health. V gene TRBV28 combines with J gene TRBJ2-1, with D possibly TRBD1 on 6 matching bases. In DNA, the CDR3 is TGTGCCAGCAGTTTATTTCGGACAGCACCTTACAATGAGCAGTTCTTC. Its translation is CASSLFRTAPYNEQFF.